The source of this T cell receptor (beta chain) is a study of technical replicates of blood from a handful of donors. Trimming took 5 bases from V and 2 from J; bases not matched to a gene: 3. The germline V gene has CDR1 SGHAT and CDR2 FQNNGV. The length of the CDR3 is 14 residues. TCRdb's copy holds only in-frame clones and misses some; the assay was immunoSEQ multiplex PCR. Among roughly 72,000 clones listed, approximately 96% were seen once. The clonotype comes from a human donor in good health. The specimen sequenced was T cells isolated from PBMCs. The chain couples TRBV11-2 to TRBJ2-1; 7 bases are shared with TRBD2. The CDR3 protein is CASSPGTTYNEQFF. The CDR3 nucleotides read TGTGCCAGCAGCCCGGGGACTACCTACAATGAGCAGTTCTTC. Variable domain in full (rest from reference TRBV11-2 and TRBJ2-1): EAGVAQSPRYKIIEKRQSVAFWCNPISGHATLYWYQQILGQGPKLLIQFQNNGVVDDSQLPKDRFSAERLKGVDSTLKIQPAKLEDSAVYLCASSPGTTYNEQFFGPGTRLTVL.